Sequencing of this T cell receptor (beta chain) was carried out in a study of blood T cell repertoires in COVID-19. About the study: The United States, Italy and Spain supplied acute and convalescent COVID-19 samples. Sources were T cells, B-cell-depleted T cells, or PBMCs; the material itself was cDNA or gDNA.

In the original analysis: Nucleated cell number was recorded as an estimate derived from reference gene primer amplification. The assay was immunoSEQ multiplex PCR, and TCRdb's table has in-frame clones only and misses some. V, J and clone size reflect that table, while D and trimming were determined from the DNA. Found here are approximately 180,000 clones, over 75% of them singletons; the top ten hold about 9.4%. V dropped 0 bases and J dropped 2; count of bases not matched to a gene: 2. This CDR3 region has 15 residues. Germline loops: CDR1 SNHLY, CDR2 FYNNEI. This receptor was identified in an elderly woman with acute or convalescent COVID-19. The chain carries TRBV2 and TRBJ2-3; 7 bases are shared with TRBD2. The specimen was peripheral blood. The CDR3 sequence: CASSEAGGTTDTQYF. In DNA, the CDR3 is TGTGCCAGCAGTGAAGCCGGGGGGACCACAGATACGCAGTATTTT.